A single sample gave rise to the 3 T cell receptor beta chains below, sequenced in a study of T cell responses to AZD1222 COVID-19 vaccine. Libraries were prepared by immunoSEQ multiplex PCR; TCRdb keeps only in-frame clonotypes and omits some of them. In the table there are approximately 120,000 clones, over 85% of which are singletons. Sequences were derived from peripheral blood, sampled on day 0 of AZD1222 vaccination. The source is an adult in good health.

The chain carries TRBV6-2 or TRBV6-3 and TRBJ2-7; 10 positions agree with TRBD2. The CDR3 has 18 residues. Trimming cost V 5 bases and J 4 bases; bases outside gene matches: 17. Per germline, CDR1 MNHEY and CDR2 SVGEGT. CDR3 region: CASSISGRQKLIPYEQYF. Here the CDR3 DNA reads TGTGCCAGCAGTATTAGCGGGAGGCAAAAGTTAATTCCTTACGAGCAGTACTTC.

This clone was recorded once. The chain is built from TRBV29-1 and TRBJ2-7, with TRBD2 identical over 10 bases. Germline V gene lookup returns CDR1 SQVTM and CDR2 ANQGSEA. The length of the CDR3 is 13 residues. After removal of 7 bases from V and 2 bases from J, the junction contained 5 bases not matched to a gene. The CDR3 coding sequence is TGCAGCGGGGCTAGCGGGAGCCCCTACGAGCAGTACTTC. Translated, it gives CSGASGSPYEQYF.

This clone was counted a few times. V gene TRBV4-1 combines with J gene TRBJ1-3; 7 bases are shared with TRBD1. The CDR3 contains 18 residues. In germline, CDR1 is MGHRA, CDR2 YSYEKL. Germline trimming cut 2 bases from V and 4 bases from J; bases unmatched to any gene: 14. CDR3 region: CASSQPPNTGTVGNTIYF. The CDR3 DNA reads as TGCGCCAGCAGCCAACCCCCTAACACCGGGACAGTAGGAAACACCATATATTTT.